This T cell receptor beta chain was retrieved from a study of beta chain features in type 1 diabetes. Germline trimming cut 5 bases from V and 4 bases from J; bases unmatched to any gene: 7. Germline V gives CDR1 KGHSH, CDR2 LQKENI. This CDR3 comprises 15 residues. TCRB transcripts that were expressed got sequenced, as all of the isolated RNA had been reverse transcribed. The study obtained an average of about 1 million reads from stem cell-like memory T cell samples. The repertoire was sequenced with immunoSEQ multiplex PCR; TCRdb's copy has only in-frame clones and lacks some. The table records roughly 15,000 clones, about 70% of them present only once. Overall study findings and caveats: Shortening that was moderate but significant affected the TCRB CDR3s of Type 1 diabetes patients in all four CD4+ subsets. The VDJ junctions of type 1 diabetes patients carried fewer insertions and more deletions. Patients showed naive, central memory and Treg TCRB repertoires that appeared more similar than those of healthy donors.

As for this clone: The antigen is undetermined.

All of the sorted populations showed purity greater than 98%. Sequencing was carried out using stem cell memory CD4+ T cells from blood. The chain carries TRBV18 and TRBJ2-7; 11 nucleotides line up with TRBD1. The clonotype was recovered from a man aged 25 to 40 with type 1 diabetes. CDR3: CASSAGQGASYEQYF. CDR3 DNA sequence: TGTGCCAGCTCAGCCGGACAGGGGGCCAGTTACGAGCAGTACTTC.